Below are 8 T cell receptor beta chains sequenced from a single sample in a study of blood T cell repertoires in COVID-19. Assay used: immunoSEQ multiplex PCR; TCRdb lists only in-frame clones, some missing. The sample holds 130,000 or so clones; around 83% are singletons and the top ten take around 8.4%. Sequencing was carried out using peripheral blood. These receptors came from an older woman with acute or convalescent COVID-19.

The chain recombines TRBV10-3 with TRBJ2-6, with a weak D call TRBD1 (5 bases). V was pared by 0 bases and J by 0 bases, with 12 bases between. CDR3 size: 18 residues. Germline V gene lookup returns CDR1 ENHRY and CDR2 SYGVKD. Here the CDR3 reads CAISESRGRGSGANVLTF. CDR3 nucleotides: TGTGCCATCAGTGAGTCAAGGGGTAGGGGCTCTGGGGCCAACGTCCTGACTTTC.

This chain uses TRBV4-2 with TRBJ1-1; D is perhaps TRBD1 (5 bases). CDR3 size: 17 residues. With 0 bases removed from V and 0 bases from J, the gap between germline ends came to 14 bases. CDR1 is LGHNA and CDR2 is YNFKEQ in the germline V gene. The CDR3 spells CASSQDVGGTVNTEAFF. Here the CDR3 DNA reads TGTGCCAGCAGCCAAGATGTCGGAGGGACGGTGAACACTGAAGCTTTCTTT.

The chain joins TRBV5-4 to TRBJ1-2, with 9 bases matching TRBD1. The ends lost 4 bases at V and 8 bases at J; junction bases unmatched: 15. Germline V gives CDR1 SGHNT, CDR2 YYREEE (reference sequence). CDR3 size: 16 residues. The CDR3 DNA is TGTGCCAGCAGCCCGGGACAGGGACTCAGCCTATTGGGCTACACCTTC. Its protein product is CASSPGQGLSLLGYTF. The variable domain in full, completed from reference TRBV5-4 and TRBJ1-2, reads ETGVTQSPTHLIKTRGQQVTLRCSSQSGHNTVSWYQQALGQGPQFIFQYYREEENGRGNFPPRFSGLQFPNYSSELNVNALELDDSALYLCASSPGQGLSLLGYTFGSGTRLTVV.

The rearrangement joins TRBV7-9 to TRBJ2-5; TRBD2 agrees at 12 bases. Germline CDR1 reads SEHNR; CDR2 reads FQNEAQ (reference sequence). The junction had 9 bases not matched to a gene; V was cut back by 5 bases and J by 2 bases. CDR3 length equals 17 residues. The CDR3 DNA follows: TGTGCCAGCAGCATGCCGAGACTAGCGGGGGTTCAAGAGACCCAGTACTTC. Translation gives CASSMPRLAGVQETQYF.

The chain combines TRBV18 with TRBJ1-6, with D tentatively TRBD1 (6 bases). CDR3 length equals 15 residues. Germline values: CDR1 KGHSH, CDR2 LQKENI. The ends were cut back, 0 bases at V and 6 bases at J, with 9 bases in the middle. The CDR3 DNA reads as TGTGCCAGCTCACCACCAACAGGGTCTAATTCACCCCTCCACTTT. It specifies CASSPPTGSNSPLHF.

The chain combines TRBV19 with TRBJ1-5; 9 bases match TRBD1. The CDR3 is made up of 14 amino acids. V trimming: 5 bases; J trimming: 5 bases; junction bases outside the gene matches: 4. Per germline, CDR1 LNHDA and CDR2 SQIVND (reference sequence). The CDR3 DNA is TGTGCCAGTAGTCAGGGACAGGGATATCAGCCCCAGCATTTT. Amino acids: CASSQGQGYQPQHF.

The chain couples TRBV28 to TRBJ1-1, with a possible D match to TRBD1 (6 bases). Germline V gene sequence: CDR1 MDHEN, CDR2 SYDVKM. This CDR3 spans 14 amino acids. Trimming shortened V by 2 bases and J by 1 base, and 8 bases separated the two germline ends. The DNA of the CDR3 is TGTGCCAGCAGTTTACGACAGGCGAACACTGAAGCTTTCTTT. This gives the protein CASSLRQANTEAFF.

The J gene is TRBJ2-7, the V gene TRBV19, with D tentatively TRBD2 (6 bases). In germline, CDR1 is LNHDA, CDR2 SQIVND (reference sequence). The CDR3 runs 12 residues. The V end lost 8 bases, the J end lost 6 bases, and 14 bases lay between the germline ends. CDR3 in DNA: TGTGCCAGTTGCGGGGCCTTTGGCGAGCAGTACTTC. Its protein is CASCGAFGEQYF.